These 15 T cell receptor beta chains came from one sample sequenced in a study of cytomegalovirus exposure and HLA in healthy donors. PCR used 60 Vbeta primers and 13 Jbeta primers. Clones were read by immunoSEQ multiplex PCR, and TCRdb kept only the in-frame ones, dropping some. The profile shows about 190,000 clones, over 70% of them singletons. The sequenced sample consisted of PBMCs. Receptor source: a man in his fifties in good health and CMV-seronegative.

With respect to this clone: At one of its ends the junction is not consistent with the germline gene, which may arise from a read error. The rearrangement uses TRBV7-9 and TRBJ1-1; D unresolved. This CDR3 is 12 amino acids long. Germline V gives CDR1 SEHNR, CDR2 FQNEAQ (reference sequence). The CDR3: CSSSPRGTEAFF. CDR3 DNA: TGTTCCAGCAGCCCGAGAGGGACTGAAGCTTTCTTT.

This clone was counted once. DNA for the CDR3: TGTGCCAGCAGCTTAAGGGGGGGGTCCCGGGACCGCGGGGCCAACGTCCTGACTTTC. Protein sequence: CASSLRGGSRDRGANVLTF. The gene calls are TRBV7-8 and TRBJ2-6, with a tentative D call TRBD2 (7 bases). This CDR3 comprises 19 residues. V gave up 2 bases and J gave up 4 bases, with 21 bases separating them. Germline CDR1 is SGHVS and CDR2 is FQNEAQ.

This sequence joins TRBV6-5 and TRBJ1-2, with D possibly being TRBD1 (5 bases). CDR1 is MNHEY, CDR2 SVGAGI, per germline. This CDR3 contains 11 residues. V was clipped by 7 bases and J by 7 bases, with 10 bases between them. In nucleotides, the CDR3 is TGTGCCAGCACCCAGGGCGGTGGCTACACCTTC. Its protein is CASTQGGGYTF.

This chain connects TRBV5-1 to TRBJ2-3; tentatively, D is TRBD2 (5 bases). Trimming shortened V by 4 bases and J by 5 bases, and 14 bases separated the two germline ends. This CDR3 comprises 14 residues. Germline loops: CDR1 SGHRS, CDR2 YFSETQ. CDR3 DNA sequence: TGCGCCAGCAGCCGGGGTGAGGGAAGAGATACGCAGTATTTT. Its translation: CASSRGEGRDTQYF.

This chain links TRBV7-2 with TRBJ1-3; D is undetermined. Trimming took 1 base from V and 1 from J, leaving 11 bases between them. The CDR3 has 16 amino acids. CDR1 SGHTA and CDR2 FQGNSA come from the germline V gene. CDR3 residues: CASSLVGGGSGNTIYF. The CDR3 DNA follows: TGTGCCAGCAGCTTAGTCGGTGGAGGTTCTGGAAACACCATATATTTT.

This chain uses TRBV7-9 with TRBJ1-2, with a possible D match to TRBD1 (5 bases). This CDR3 contains 16 residues. V gave up 4 bases and J gave up 7 bases, with 22 bases separating them. The V gene's germline CDR1 is SEHNR and CDR2 FQNEAQ (reference sequence). The CDR3 protein is CASSSLISGGIFGYTF. The CDR3 nucleotides read TGTGCCAGCAGCTCGTTGATATCGGGGGGGATATTTGGCTACACCTTC.

Only one count was recorded for this clone. The chain joins TRBV4-3 to TRBJ2-2; weak D call: TRBD1 (6 bases). This CDR3 is built from 16 residues. V was shortened by 0 bases and J by 4 bases, with 12 bases between the two germline ends. The V gene's germline CDR1 is LGHNA and CDR2 YSLEER. The CDR3 DNA sequence: TGCGCCAGCAGCCAAGACCGAGGACAGTTCACCGGGGAGCTGTTTTTT. Translated: CASSQDRGQFTGELFF.

This clone was seen once. The rearrangement joins TRBV6-5 to TRBJ2-7; 7 nucleotides align to TRBD2. Germline-derived CDR1 and CDR2 are MNHEY and SVGAGI. The CDR3 covers 13 residues. V shed 8 bases and J 0 bases; nucleotides not matched to a gene: 4. The CDR3 nucleotides are TGTGCCAGCGGAGCGGGGAGCTCCTACGAGCAGTACTTC. Translated: CASGAGSSYEQYF.

V and J are TRBV7-9 and TRBJ1-1; 7 positions agree with TRBD1. This CDR3 comprises 14 residues. Germline V gives CDR1 SEHNR, CDR2 FQNEAQ (reference sequence). The ends lost 4 bases at V and 3 bases at J; junction bases unmatched: 5. For the CDR3, the DNA is TGTGCCAGCAGCTCAGAGGGGGCCTACACTGAAGCTTTCTTT. It codes for CASSSEGAYTEAFF.

The rearrangement joins TRBV19 to TRBJ2-2, with TRBD2 identical over 7 bases. CDR1 and CDR2 from the germline V gene are LNHDA and SQIVND (reference sequence). The CDR3 spans 15 residues. V shed 6 bases, J shed 8 bases, and the junction held 12 bases outside the gene matches. In nucleotides, the CDR3 is TGTGCCAGTAGGGGCGGGAGATTTCGTTCAGGGGAGCTGTTTTTT. Amino acid sequence: CASRGGRFRSGELFF.

The V call is TRBV5-1, the J call TRBJ2-2; possible D gene TRBD1, 6 bases. Germline CDR1 and CDR2: SGHRS and YFSETQ. The CDR3 is made up of 15 amino acids. V lost 2 bases and J 4 bases, leaving 12 bases between the germline ends. In nucleotides, the CDR3 is TGCGCCAGCAGCTTCGGACAGTCTCCCACCGGGGAGCTGTTTTTT. Translating gives CASSFGQSPTGELFF.

The rearrangement links TRBV2 to TRBJ1-4; tentative D call: TRBD1 (5 bases). In germline, CDR1 is SNHLY, CDR2 FYNNEI. This CDR3 has 14 amino acids. Trimming took 7 bases from V and 5 from J, leaving 14 bases between them. CDR3 DNA: TGTGCCAGCACCCCCAGGGCCCGAAATGAAAAACTGTTTTTT. Translation gives CASTPRARNEKLFF.

The V call is TRBV29-1, the J call TRBJ1-2, with 8 positions matching TRBD1. Trimming took 3 bases from V and 7 from J; bases not matched to a gene: 4. Germline V CDR1 and CDR2: SQVTM, ANQGSEA. This CDR3 is built from 12 residues. In DNA form, the CDR3 reads TGCAGCGTTGAGGACAGGGTGGTTGGCTACACCTTC. Protein: CSVEDRVVGYTF.

The chain is built from TRBV5-5 and TRBJ1-3; D is possibly TRBD1 (6 bases). Germline V gene sequence: CDR1 SGHKS, CDR2 YYEKEE (reference sequence). CDR3 length: 15 amino acids. V lost 4 bases, J lost 1 base, and 12 bases lay in between. The CDR3 DNA reads TGTGCCAGCAGCGGGGGCCGGGGATCTGGAAACACCATATATTTT. The encoded protein is CASSGGRGSGNTIYF. Together with reference TRBV5-5 and TRBJ1-3, the CDR3 gives the full variable domain: DAGVTQSPTHLIKTRGQQVTLRCSPISGHKSVSWYQQVLGQGPQFIFQYYEKEERGRGNFPDRFSARQFPNYSSELNVNALLLGDSALYLCASSGGRGSGNTIYFGEGSWLTVV.

As regards this clone: An end of the junction differs from the germline gene, which may be a read error. V and J are TRBV4-1 and TRBJ1-4; the match to TRBD1 covers 11 bases. The CDR3 runs 15 residues. Germline V lookup: CDR1 MGHRA, CDR2 YSYEKL. The CDR3 loop is CASSPRTGGNGKLFF. The CDR3 nucleotides are TGCGCCAGCAGCCCTAGGACAGGGGGCAATGGAAAACTGTTTTTT.